Below are 12 T cell receptor beta chains sequenced from a single sample in a study of cytomegalovirus exposure and HLA in healthy donors. Data came from immunoSEQ multiplex PCR; TCRdb stores just in-frame clones and leaves some out. The sample includes under 200,000 clones, roughly 80% of them seen just once. Sequencing was done on a sample of PBMCs. Receptor source: a man aged 18 to 29 in good health and CMV-seropositive.

The rearrangement uses TRBV7-8 and TRBJ1-3; no clear D gene. Germline V gene data show CDR1 as SGHVS and CDR2 as FQNEAQ. CDR3 length: 15 residues. The V and J ends lost 1 base and 2 bases respectively, with 9 bases between them. The CDR3 reads CASSLGSGTGNTIYF. The CDR3 DNA reads TGTGCCAGCAGCTTAGGTTCGGGGACTGGAAACACCATATATTTT.

This sequence joins TRBV5-1 and TRBJ2-3; 11 positions agree with TRBD2. Germline lookup yields CDR1 SGHRS and CDR2 YFSETQ. The junction had 13 bases not matched to a gene; V was cut back by 4 bases and J by 0 bases. The CDR3 extends over 19 amino acids. DNA for the CDR3: TGCGCCAGCAGCCCGAGCGCTAGCGGGAGGCCCCCTAGCACAGATACGCAGTATTTT. Its protein product is CASSPSASGRPPSTDTQYF.

The rearrangement joins TRBV15 to TRBJ2-1, with a possible D match to TRBD1 (6 bases). The CDR3 length is 13 residues. From germline, CDR1 is LNHNV and CDR2 YYDKDF (reference sequence). Trimming removed 4 bases from V and 8 bases from J, with 12 bases in between. The CDR3 DNA sequence: TGTGCCACCAGCACCTTACAGGGCCATGAGCAGTTCTTC. Translation gives CATSTLQGHEQFF.

In the case of this clone: The sample carries other DNA sequences with the same CDR3. The chain combines TRBV7-9 with TRBJ1-2; TRBD1 might be the D (6 bases). Germline V CDR1 and CDR2: SEHNR, FQNEAQ (reference sequence). V was pared by 1 base and J by 2 bases, with 11 bases between. The CDR3 has 15 amino acids. The chain's CDR3 is CASSLVGQGNYGYTF. Written as DNA, the CDR3 is TGTGCCAGCAGCTTAGTGGGTCAGGGGAACTATGGCTACACCTTC.

V usage is TRBV2 and J usage is TRBJ2-1, with D possibly matching TRBD2 (7 bases). The CDR3 spans 15 residues. V was clipped by 1 base and J by 8 bases, with 15 bases between them. Per germline, CDR1 SNHLY and CDR2 FYNNEI. CDR3 residues: CASSEGSGGWDEQFF. The CDR3 DNA reads TGTGCCAGCAGTGAAGGGTCGGGGGGCTGGGATGAGCAGTTCTTC. The variable domain in full, with the rest retrieved from reference TRBV2 and TRBJ2-1, is EPEVTQTPSHQVTQMGQEVILRCVPISNHLYFYWYRQILGQKVEFLVSFYNNEISEKSEIFDDQFSVERPDGSNFTLKIRSTKLEDSAMYFCASSEGSGGWDEQFFGPGTRLTVL.

This rearrangement joins TRBV11-2 to TRBJ1-2; D ambiguous. The V and J ends lost 0 bases and 7 bases respectively, with 12 bases between them. The CDR3 loop spans 14 amino acids. CDR1 SGHAT and CDR2 FQNNGV come from the germline V gene. The CDR3 region is CASSLDGRAGGYTF. CDR3 sequence (DNA): TGTGCCAGCAGCTTAGATGGGAGGGCAGGTGGCTACACCTTC.

The rearrangement uses TRBV6-5 and TRBJ2-7, with no clear D. CDR1 is MNHEY and CDR2 is SVGAGI in the germline V gene. The CDR3 contains 14 residues. V was clipped by 2 bases and J by 6 bases, with 14 bases between them. CDR3 protein: CASSYGRTFSEQYF. The CDR3, as DNA: TGTGCCAGCAGTTACGGTAGAACCTTCTCCGAGCAGTACTTC.

This chain joins TRBV28 and TRBJ2-5; 7 nucleotides line up with TRBD2. V shed 2 bases, J shed 0 bases, and the junction held 6 bases outside the gene matches. This CDR3 is built from 16 residues. Germline CDR1 is MDHEN and CDR2 is SYDVKM. In DNA form, the CDR3 reads TGTGCCAGCAGTTTACGAGCGGGAACGTACCAAGAGACCCAGTACTTC. It codes for CASSLRAGTYQETQYF.

The chain uses TRBV7-2 and TRBJ2-4, with a tentative D call TRBD2 (5 bases). Germline-derived CDR1 and CDR2 are SGHTA and FQGNSA. The CDR3 runs to 13 residues. V dropped 5 bases and J dropped 7 bases, with 12 bases sitting between them. Here the CDR3 DNA reads TGTGCCAGCAGCGCCCTACTAGGGAACATTCAGTACTTC. It yields the protein CASSALLGNIQYF.

The chain recombines TRBV5-1 with TRBJ1-2, with no clear D. This CDR3 region has 13 residues. CDR1 and CDR2 from the germline V gene are SGHRS and YFSETQ. The V end lost 0 bases, the J end lost 10 bases, and 13 bases lay between the germline ends. In DNA, the CDR3 is TGCGCCAGCAGCTTGGCGGGGTCGGAGGACTACACCTTC. This translates into CASSLAGSEDYTF.

CDR3 residues: CASSSVRGPGEQYF. The CDR3 DNA sequence: TGTGCCAGCAGCTCGGTCAGGGGGCCGGGCGAGCAGTACTTC. The V and J genes are TRBV7-2 and TRBJ2-7, with TRBD1 matching over 8 bases. V gave up 4 bases and J gave up 6 bases; unmatched junction bases: 8. This CDR3 comprises 14 residues. Per germline, CDR1 SGHTA and CDR2 FQGNSA.

The genes are TRBV19 and TRBJ2-7; the D is unclear. This CDR3 has 14 amino acids. CDR1 is LNHDA, CDR2 SQIVND, per germline (reference sequence). Trimming pared 7 bases from V and 1 base from J, leaving 14 bases between. The DNA for the CDR3 is TGTGCCAGTACCAAAGAGTGGTCTTCCTACGAGCAGTACTTC. Its translation: CASTKEWSSYEQYF.